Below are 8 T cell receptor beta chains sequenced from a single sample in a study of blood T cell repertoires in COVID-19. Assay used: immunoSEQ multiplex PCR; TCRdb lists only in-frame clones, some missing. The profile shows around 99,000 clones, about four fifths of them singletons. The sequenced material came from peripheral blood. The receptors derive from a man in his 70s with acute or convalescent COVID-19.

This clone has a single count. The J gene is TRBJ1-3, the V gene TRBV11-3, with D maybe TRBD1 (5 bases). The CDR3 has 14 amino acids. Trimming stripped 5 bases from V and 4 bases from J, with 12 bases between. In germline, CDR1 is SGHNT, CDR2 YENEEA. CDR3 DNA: TGTGCCAGCAGCAACGGGGGTTCAGGAAACACCATATATTTT. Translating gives CASSNGGSGNTIYF.

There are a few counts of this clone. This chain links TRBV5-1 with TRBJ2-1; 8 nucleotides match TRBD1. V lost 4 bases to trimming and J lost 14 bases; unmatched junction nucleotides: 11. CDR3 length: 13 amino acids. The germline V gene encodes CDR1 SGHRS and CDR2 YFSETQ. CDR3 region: CASSQGQGQREFF. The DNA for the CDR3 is TGCGCCAGCAGCCAAGGACAGGGTCAAAGGGAGTTCTTC.

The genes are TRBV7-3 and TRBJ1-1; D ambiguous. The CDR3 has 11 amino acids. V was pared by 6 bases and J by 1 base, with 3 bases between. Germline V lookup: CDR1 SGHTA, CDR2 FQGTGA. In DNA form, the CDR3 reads TGTGCCAGCAGACAGAACACTGAAGCTTTCTTT. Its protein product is CASRQNTEAFF.

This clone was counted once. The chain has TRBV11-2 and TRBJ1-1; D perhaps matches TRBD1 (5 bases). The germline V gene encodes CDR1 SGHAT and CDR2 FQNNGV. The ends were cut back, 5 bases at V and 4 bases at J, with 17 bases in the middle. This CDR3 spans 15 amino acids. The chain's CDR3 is CASSPWAGTGTEAFF. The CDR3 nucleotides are TGTGCCAGCAGCCCATGGGCGGGGACGGGCACTGAAGCTTTCTTT.

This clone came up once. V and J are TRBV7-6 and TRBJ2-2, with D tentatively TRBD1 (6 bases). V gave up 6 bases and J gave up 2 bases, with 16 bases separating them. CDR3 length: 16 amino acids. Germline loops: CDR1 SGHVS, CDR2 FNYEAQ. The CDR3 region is CASSIAGGGNTGELFF. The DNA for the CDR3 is TGTGCCAGCAGTATTGCTGGGGGCGGTAACACCGGGGAGCTGTTTTTT.

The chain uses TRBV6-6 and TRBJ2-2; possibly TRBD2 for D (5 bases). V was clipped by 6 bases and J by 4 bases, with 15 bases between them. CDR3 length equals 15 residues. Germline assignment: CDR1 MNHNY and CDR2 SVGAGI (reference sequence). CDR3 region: CASSPPGEGTGELFF. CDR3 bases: TGTGCCAGCAGCCCCCCAGGAGAGGGCACCGGGGAGCTGTTTTTT.

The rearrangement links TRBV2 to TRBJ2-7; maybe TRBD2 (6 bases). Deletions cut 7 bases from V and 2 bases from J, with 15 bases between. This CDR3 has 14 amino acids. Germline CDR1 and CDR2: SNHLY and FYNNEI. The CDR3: CASTKDWRAYEQYF. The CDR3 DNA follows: TGTGCCAGCACCAAGGACTGGAGGGCCTACGAGCAGTACTTC. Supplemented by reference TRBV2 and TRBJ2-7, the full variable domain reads EPEVTQTPSHQVTQMGQEVILRCVPISNHLYFYWYRQILGQKVEFLVSFYNNEISEKSEIFDDQFSVERPDGSNFTLKIRSTKLEDSAMYFCASTKDWRAYEQYFGPGTRLTVT.

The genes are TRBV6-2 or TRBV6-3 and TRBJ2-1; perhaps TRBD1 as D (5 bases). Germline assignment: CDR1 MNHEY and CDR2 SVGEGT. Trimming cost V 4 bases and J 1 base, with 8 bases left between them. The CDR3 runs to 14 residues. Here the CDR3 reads CASSSQGSYNEQFF. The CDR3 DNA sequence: TGTGCCAGCAGTTCGCAGGGTTCCTACAATGAGCAGTTCTTC.